This T cell receptor (beta chain) is from a study of OX40 agonist ivuxolimab in advanced cancers. Findings and caveats of the study: More expanded clones were seen, on average, in CD8+ T cells than in CD4+. Patients who responded partially at 0.1-3.0 mg/kg showed clonal expansion ranking among the lowest. At 0.1 to 3.0 mg/kg, clonal expansion of CD4+ and CD8+ blood T cells had occurred by week 6.

Method: immunoSEQ multiplex PCR; TCRdb's copy keeps in-frame clones and lacks some. The data contain approximately 92,000 clones, less than 95% of them singletons. To note about this clone: Its matching antigen is unknown.

The material sequenced was CD4+ or CD8+ T cells sorted from blood, taken in a trial of the OX40 agonist ivuxolimab. This clonotype was sampled from an adult with an advanced solid tumor such as melanoma, head and neck, liver or kidney cancer.

The DNA for the CDR3 is TGTGCCAGTAGCCCAGGGATGTATTACACCGGGGAGCTGTTTTTT. Its translation is CASSPGMYYTGELFF. The gene calls are TRBV19 and TRBJ2-2, with a tentative D call TRBD1 (5 bases). Trimming took off 6 bases at V and 3 bases at J, with 14 bases between the two ends. CDR1 is LNHDA and CDR2 is SQIVND in the germline V gene (reference sequence). The CDR3 is 15 amino acids.